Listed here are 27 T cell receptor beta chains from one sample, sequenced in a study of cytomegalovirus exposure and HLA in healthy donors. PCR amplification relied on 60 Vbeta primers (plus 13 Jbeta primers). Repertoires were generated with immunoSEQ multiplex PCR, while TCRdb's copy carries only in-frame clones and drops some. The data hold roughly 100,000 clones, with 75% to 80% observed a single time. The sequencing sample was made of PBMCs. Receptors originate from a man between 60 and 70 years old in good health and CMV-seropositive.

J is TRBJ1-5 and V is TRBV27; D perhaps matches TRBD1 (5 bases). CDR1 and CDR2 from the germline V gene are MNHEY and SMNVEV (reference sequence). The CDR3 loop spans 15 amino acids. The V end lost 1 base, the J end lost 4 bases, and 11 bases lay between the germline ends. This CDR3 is CASSLFQGTNQPQHF. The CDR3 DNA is TGTGCCAGCAGTTTATTCCAGGGAACAAATCAGCCCCAGCATTTT.

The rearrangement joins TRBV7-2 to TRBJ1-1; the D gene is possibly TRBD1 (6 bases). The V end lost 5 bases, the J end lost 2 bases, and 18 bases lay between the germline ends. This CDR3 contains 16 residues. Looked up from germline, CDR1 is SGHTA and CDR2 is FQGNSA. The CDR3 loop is CASSPRPDRINTEAFF. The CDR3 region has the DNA TGTGCCAGCAGCCCCCGCCCGGACAGAATAAACACTGAAGCTTTCTTT.

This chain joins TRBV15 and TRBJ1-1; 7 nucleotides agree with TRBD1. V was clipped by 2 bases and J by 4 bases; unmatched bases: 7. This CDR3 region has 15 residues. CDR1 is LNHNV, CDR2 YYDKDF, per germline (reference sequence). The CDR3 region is CATSRKNRDSTEAFF. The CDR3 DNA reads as TGTGCCACCAGCAGAAAAAATAGGGACAGCACTGAAGCTTTCTTT.

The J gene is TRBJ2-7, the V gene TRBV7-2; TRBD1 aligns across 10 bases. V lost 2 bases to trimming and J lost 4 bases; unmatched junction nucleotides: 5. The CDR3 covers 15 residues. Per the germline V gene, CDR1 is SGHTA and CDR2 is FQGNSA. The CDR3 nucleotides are TGTGCCAGCAGCTTAAGGACAGGGGGTCTGTACGAGCAGTACTTC. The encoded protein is CASSLRTGGLYEQYF.

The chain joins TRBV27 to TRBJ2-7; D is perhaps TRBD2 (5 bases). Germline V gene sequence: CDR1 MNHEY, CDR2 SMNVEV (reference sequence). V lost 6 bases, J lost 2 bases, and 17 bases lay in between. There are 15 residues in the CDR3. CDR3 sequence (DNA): TGTGCCAGCAGGCCGGGCTCCTACGGGGCCTACGAGCAGTACTTC. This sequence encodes CASRPGSYGAYEQYF.

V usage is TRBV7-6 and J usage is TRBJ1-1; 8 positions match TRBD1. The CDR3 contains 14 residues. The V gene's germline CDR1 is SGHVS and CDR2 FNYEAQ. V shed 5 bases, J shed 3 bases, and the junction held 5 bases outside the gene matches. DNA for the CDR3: TGTGCCAGCAGCATCACGACAGGGGACACTGAAGCTTTCTTT. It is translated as CASSITTGDTEAFF.

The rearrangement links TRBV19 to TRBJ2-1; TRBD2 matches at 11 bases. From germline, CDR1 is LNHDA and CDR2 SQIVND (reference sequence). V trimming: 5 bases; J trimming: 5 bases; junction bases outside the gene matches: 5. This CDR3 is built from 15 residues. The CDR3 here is CASSFSGGAHNEQFF. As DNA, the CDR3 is TGTGCCAGTAGTTTTAGCGGGGGGGCCCACAATGAGCAGTTCTTC.

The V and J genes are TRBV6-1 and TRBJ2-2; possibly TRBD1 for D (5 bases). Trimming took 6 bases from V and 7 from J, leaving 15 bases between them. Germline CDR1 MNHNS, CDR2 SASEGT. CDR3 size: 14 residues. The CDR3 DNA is TGTGCCAGCAGGACAGACAGTATCCTCGGGGAGCTGTTTTTT. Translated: CASRTDSILGELFF.

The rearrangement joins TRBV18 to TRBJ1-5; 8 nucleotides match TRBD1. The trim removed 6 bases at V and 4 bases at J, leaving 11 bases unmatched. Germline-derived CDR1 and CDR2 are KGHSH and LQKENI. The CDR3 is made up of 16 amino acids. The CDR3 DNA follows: TGTGCCAGCTCTCAAGGACAGGGCGCGGGTAATCAGCCCCAGCATTTT. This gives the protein CASSQGQGAGNQPQHF.

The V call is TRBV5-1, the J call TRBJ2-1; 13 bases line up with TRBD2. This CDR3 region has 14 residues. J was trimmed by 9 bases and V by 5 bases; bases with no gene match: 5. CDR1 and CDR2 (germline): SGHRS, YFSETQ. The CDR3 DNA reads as TGCGCCAGCAGGGGACTAGCGGGGCCCGGTGAGCAGTTCTTC. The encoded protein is CASRGLAGPGEQFF.

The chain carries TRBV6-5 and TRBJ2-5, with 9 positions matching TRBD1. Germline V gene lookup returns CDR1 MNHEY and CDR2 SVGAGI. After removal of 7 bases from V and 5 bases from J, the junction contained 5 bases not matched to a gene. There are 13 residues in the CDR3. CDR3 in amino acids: CASTRTGVETQYF. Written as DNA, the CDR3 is TGTGCCAGCACCAGGACAGGGGTGGAGACCCAGTACTTC.

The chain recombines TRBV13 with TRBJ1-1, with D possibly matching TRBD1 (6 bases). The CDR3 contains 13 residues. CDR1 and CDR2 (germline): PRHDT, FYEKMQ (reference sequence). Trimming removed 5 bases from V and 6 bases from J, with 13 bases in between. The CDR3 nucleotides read TGTGCCAGCAGCCCCGGGGGGGCCCCTGAAGCTTTCTTT. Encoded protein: CASSPGGAPEAFF. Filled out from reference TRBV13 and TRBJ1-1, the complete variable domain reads AAGVIQSPRHLIKEKRETATLKCYPIPRHDTVYWYQQGPGQDPQFLISFYEKMQSDKGSIPDRFSAQQFSDYHSELNMSSLELGDSALYFCASSPGGAPEAFFGQGTRLTVV.

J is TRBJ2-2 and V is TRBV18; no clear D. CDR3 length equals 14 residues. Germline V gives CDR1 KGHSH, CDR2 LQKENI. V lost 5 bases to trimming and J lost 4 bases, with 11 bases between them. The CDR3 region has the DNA TGTGCCAGCTCAATAGCCCAAGGCACCGGGGAGCTGTTTTTT. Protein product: CASSIAQGTGELFF. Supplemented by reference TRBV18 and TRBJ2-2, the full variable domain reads NAGVMQNPRHLVRRRGQEARLRCSPMKGHSHVYWYRQLPEEGLKFMVYLQKENIIDESGMPKERFSAEFPKEGPSILRIQQVVRGDSAAYFCASSIAQGTGELFFGEGSRLTVL.

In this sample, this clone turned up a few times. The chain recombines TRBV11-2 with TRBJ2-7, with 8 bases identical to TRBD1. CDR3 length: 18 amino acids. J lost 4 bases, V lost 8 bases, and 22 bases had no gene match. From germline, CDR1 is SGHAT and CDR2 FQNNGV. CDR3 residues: CASQASPWDRSTSYEQYF. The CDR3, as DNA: TGTGCCAGCCAGGCCTCCCCCTGGGACAGGTCTACGTCGTACGAGCAGTACTTC.

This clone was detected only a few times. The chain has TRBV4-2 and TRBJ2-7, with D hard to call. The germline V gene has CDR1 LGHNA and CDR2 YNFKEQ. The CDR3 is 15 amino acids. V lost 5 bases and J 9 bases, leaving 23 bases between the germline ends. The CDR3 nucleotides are TGTGCCAGCAGCTCCCCCGACGCACAACTCCGAGGGCAGTACTTC. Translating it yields CASSSPDAQLRGQYF.

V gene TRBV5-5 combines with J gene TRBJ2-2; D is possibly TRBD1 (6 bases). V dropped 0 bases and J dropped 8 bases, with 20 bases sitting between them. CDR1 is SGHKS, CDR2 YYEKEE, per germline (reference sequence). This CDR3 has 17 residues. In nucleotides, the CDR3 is TGTGCCAGCAGCTTGGTATATAACAGGGTCGTGTCGGGGGAGCTGTTTTTT. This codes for CASSLVYNRVVSGELFF.

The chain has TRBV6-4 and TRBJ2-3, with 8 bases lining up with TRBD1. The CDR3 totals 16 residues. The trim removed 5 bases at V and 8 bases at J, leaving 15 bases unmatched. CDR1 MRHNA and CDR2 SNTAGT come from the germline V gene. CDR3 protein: CASSPRQGAAGGTQYF. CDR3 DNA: TGTGCCAGCAGTCCACGTCAGGGGGCGGCTGGGGGTACGCAGTATTTT.

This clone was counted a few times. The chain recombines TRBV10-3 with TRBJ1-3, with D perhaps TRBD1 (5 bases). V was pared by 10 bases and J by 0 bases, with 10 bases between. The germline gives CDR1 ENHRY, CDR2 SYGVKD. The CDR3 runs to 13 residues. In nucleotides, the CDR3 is TGTGCCACCTTCAGGGACTCTGGAAACACCATATATTTT. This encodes CATFRDSGNTIYF.

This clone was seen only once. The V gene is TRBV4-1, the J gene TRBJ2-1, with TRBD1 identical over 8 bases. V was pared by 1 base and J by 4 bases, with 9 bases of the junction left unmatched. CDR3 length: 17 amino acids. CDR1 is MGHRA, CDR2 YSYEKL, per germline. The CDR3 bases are TGCGCCAGCAGCCAAGTCGGGACAGGTGACTTTTACAATGAGCAGTTCTTC. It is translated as CASSQVGTGDFYNEQFF.

In nucleotides, the CDR3 is TGTGCCAGCATGTGGCAGGGTAGCTCCTACGAGCAGTACTTC. This gives the protein CASMWQGSSYEQYF. The J gene is TRBJ2-7, the V gene TRBV6-5; D might be TRBD1 (5 bases). The CDR3 totals 14 residues. V was clipped by 7 bases and J by 0 bases, with 13 bases between them. CDR1 MNHEY and CDR2 SVGAGI come from the germline V gene.

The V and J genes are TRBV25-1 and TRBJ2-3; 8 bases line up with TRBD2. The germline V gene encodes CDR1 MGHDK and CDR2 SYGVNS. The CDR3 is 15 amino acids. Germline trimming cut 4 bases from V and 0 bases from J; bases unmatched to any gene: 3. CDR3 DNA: TGTGCCAGCAGTGCCGGGGGGGGCAGCACAGATACGCAGTATTTT. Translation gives CASSAGGGSTDTQYF.

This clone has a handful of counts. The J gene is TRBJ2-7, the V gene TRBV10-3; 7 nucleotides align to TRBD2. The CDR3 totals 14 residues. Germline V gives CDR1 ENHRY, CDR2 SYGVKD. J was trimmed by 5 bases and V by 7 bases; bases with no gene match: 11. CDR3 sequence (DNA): TGTGCCATCAAGAGGAGGCGGGAGACGGACGAGCAGTACTTC. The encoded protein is CAIKRRRETDEQYF.

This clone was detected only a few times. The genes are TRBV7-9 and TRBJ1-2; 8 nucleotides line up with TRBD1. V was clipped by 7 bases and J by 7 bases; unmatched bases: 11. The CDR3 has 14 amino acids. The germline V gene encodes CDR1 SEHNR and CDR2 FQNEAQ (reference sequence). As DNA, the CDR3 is TGTGCCAGCACTTCCCGACAGGGGCAGTCTGGCTACACCTTC. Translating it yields CASTSRQGQSGYTF.

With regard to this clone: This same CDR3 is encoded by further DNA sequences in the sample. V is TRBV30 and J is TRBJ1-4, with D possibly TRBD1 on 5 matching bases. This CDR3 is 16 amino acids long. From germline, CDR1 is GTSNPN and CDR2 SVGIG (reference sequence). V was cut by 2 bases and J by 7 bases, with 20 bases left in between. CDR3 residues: CAWSRGWGESGEKLFF. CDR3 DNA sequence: TGTGCCTGGAGTAGAGGGTGGGGGGAATCAGGTGAAAAACTGTTTTTT.

The CDR3 coding sequence is TGTGCCAGCAGCTTGGGGGGGCTACAATCCTACAATGAGCAGTTCTTC. As protein: CASSLGGLQSYNEQFF. The chain uses TRBV11-1 and TRBJ2-1, with D perhaps matching TRBD2 (7 bases). CDR1 and CDR2 from the germline V gene are SGHAT and FQDESV (reference sequence). The V and J ends lost 3 bases and 1 base respectively, with 13 bases between them. The CDR3 is 16 amino acids.

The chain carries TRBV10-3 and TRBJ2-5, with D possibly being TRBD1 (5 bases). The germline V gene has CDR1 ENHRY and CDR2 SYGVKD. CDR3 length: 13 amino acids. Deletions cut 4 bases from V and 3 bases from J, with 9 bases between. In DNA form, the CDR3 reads TGTGCCATCAGTGCGTGGGGCGAAGAGACCCAGTACTTC. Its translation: CAISAWGEETQYF.

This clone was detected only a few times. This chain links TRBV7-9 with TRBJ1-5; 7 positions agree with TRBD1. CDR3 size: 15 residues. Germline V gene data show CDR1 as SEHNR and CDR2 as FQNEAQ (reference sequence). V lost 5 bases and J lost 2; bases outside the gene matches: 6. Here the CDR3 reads CASSPTGVGNQPQHF. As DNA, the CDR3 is TGTGCCAGCAGCCCCACAGGGGTGGGCAATCAGCCCCAGCATTTT.